The clone carrying this TCR beta chain has a single count. Its target is not known. These data come from a study of cytomegalovirus exposure and HLA in healthy donors. Study-wide findings and caveats: Trimming of TCR beta V- and J-genes showed a link, identified in a later analysis, to a missense DCLRE1C variant.

Researchers ran the PCR with 60 Vbeta and 13 Jbeta primers. Sequenced by immunoSEQ multiplex PCR; TCRdb stores in-frame clones only, minus some. The sample includes 150,000 to 200,000 clones, over 70% of them seen just once. Germline CDR1 reads SGHVS; CDR2 reads FQNEAQ. Trimming removed 5 bases from V and 3 bases from J; junction bases left unmatched: 5. The CDR3 length is 14 residues. This receptor was identified in a woman between 45 and 65 years old in good health and CMV-seropositive. The sequenced material came from PBMCs. This chain uses TRBV7-8 with TRBJ2-5; TRBD2 agrees at 8 bases. The CDR3, as DNA: TGTGCCAGCAGCCCCGGGGGGGAGGAAGAGACCCAGTACTTC. This encodes CASSPGGEEETQYF.